This T cell receptor (beta chain) was captured by sequencing in a study of radiotherapy plus CTLA-4 blockade in lung cancer. Turning to the study itself: Objective responses occurred in about 18% of patients; 25% to 35% had disease control.

The CDR3 is 14 amino acids. Trimming cost V 1 base and J 3 bases, with 10 bases left between them. The germline gives CDR1 LNHNV, CDR2 YYDKDF (reference sequence). The study treated chemo-refractory metastatic non-small-cell lung cancer patients with focal radiation plus ipilimumab CTLA-4 blockade. Worth noting for this clone: Other nucleotide sequences in the sample specify the same CDR3.

The assay was immunoSEQ multiplex PCR, and TCRdb's table has in-frame clones only and misses some. In the table there are roughly 80,000 clones, over 70% of which are singletons. The sequencing used peripheral blood, collected from a patient treated with radiotherapy plus ipilimumab. The source of this sequence is a human donor with non-small cell lung cancer who had a partial response to radiotherapy plus ipilimumab. Some clones in this sample may be carry-over from other donors' samples. This chain joins TRBV15 and TRBJ2-7; D is unclear. CDR3 nucleotides: TGTGCCACCAGCAGAGGTACAGTGGGCTACGAGCAGTACTTC. Its protein is CATSRGTVGYEQYF.